These T cell receptor beta chains were read from a single sample in a study of blood T cell repertoires in COVID-19. The method was immunoSEQ multiplex PCR; TCRdb's version includes in-frame clones alone and lacks a portion of them. The sample contains 73,000 or so clones, around 83% of which appear only once. The specimen sequenced was peripheral blood. These receptors came from a woman aged 55-69 years with acute or convalescent COVID-19. Both conserved end residues are part of each CDR3. D genes are given only for firm matches. Some rows mark clone size as missing; the rest say once, few, many or name a class of expanded clone.

V gene: TRBV6-5; clone size: NA; J gene: TRBJ1-2; D gene: TRBD1; CDR3 DNA: TGTGCCAGCAGCCGGGACAGGGATAACTATGGCTACACCTTC; CDR3 protein: CASSRDRDNYGYTF
V gene: TRBV2; clone size: NA; J gene: TRBJ2-7; D gene: TRBD1; CDR3 DNA: TGTGCCAGTCGACAGGGCTCCTACGAGCAGTACTTC; CDR3 protein: CASRQGSYEQYF
V gene: TRBV6-5; clone size: NA; J gene: TRBJ1-3; D gene: NA; CDR3 DNA: TGTGCCAGCAGTTGGTCGGGGAAATCCTCTGGAAACACCATATATTTT; CDR3 protein: CASSWSGKSSGNTIYF
V gene: TRBV19; clone size: NA; J gene: TRBJ2-3; D gene: NA; CDR3 DNA: TGTGCCAGTAACCTTGGCGGCCCAGATACGCAGTATTTT; CDR3 protein: CASNLGGPDTQYF
V gene: TRBV2; clone size: few; J gene: TRBJ1-1; D gene: NA; CDR3 DNA: TGTGCCAGCGGACGGGAGTTTGAAGCTTTCTTT; CDR3 protein: CASGREFEAFF
V gene: TRBV10-1; clone size: NA; J gene: TRBJ1-1; D gene: NA; CDR3 DNA: TGCGCCAGCAGTGAGTCGGAGAGGGGGATCCCCGAAGCTTTCTTT; CDR3 protein: CASSESERGIPEAFF
V gene: TRBV5-1; clone size: NA; J gene: TRBJ1-1; D gene: NA; CDR3 DNA: TGCGCCAGCAGCTCGGGCCTGGGGGGGAACCCTGAAGCTTTCTTT; CDR3 protein: CASSSGLGGNPEAFF
V gene: TRBV2; clone size: once; J gene: TRBJ1-6; D gene: TRBD1; CDR3 DNA: TGTGCCAGCAGTGTAGAGGGGGCGCGGGATTCACCCCTCCACTTT; CDR3 protein: CASSVEGARDSPLHF
V gene: TRBV18; clone size: NA; J gene: TRBJ2-2; D gene: NA; CDR3 DNA: TGTGCCAGCTCACTTCAGGGGAAGGAGCTGTTTTTT; CDR3 protein: CASSLQGKELFF
V gene: TRBV9; clone size: NA; J gene: TRBJ1-6; D gene: NA; CDR3 DNA: TGTGCCAGCAAGTCGGGCCAGGGTGGTGGTTCACCCCTCCACTTT; CDR3 protein: CASKSGQGGGSPLHF
V gene: TRBV14; clone size: NA; J gene: TRBJ1-6; D gene: NA; CDR3 DNA: TGTGCCAGCAGCCGAGGACAGATAAATTCACCCCTCCACTTT; CDR3 protein: CASSRGQINSPLHF
V gene: TRBV5-1; clone size: NA; J gene: TRBJ1-2; D gene: TRBD1; CDR3 DNA: TGCGCCAGCAGCTTGGAGTTCCAGGGGGCGCAAGACACCTTC; CDR3 protein: CASSLEFQGAQDTF
V gene: TRBV11-2; clone size: NA; J gene: TRBJ1-2; D gene: NA; CDR3 DNA: TGTGCCAGCAGCTTAGCGGGCCGGGGGGCTATTAGCTACACCTTC; CDR3 protein: CASSLAGRGAISYTF
V gene: TRBV19; clone size: NA; J gene: TRBJ1-1; D gene: NA; CDR3 DNA: TGTGCCAGTAGTATAGATAATCCCACTGAAGCTTTCTTT; CDR3 protein: CASSIDNPTEAFF
V gene: TRBV6-5; clone size: NA; J gene: TRBJ2-7; D gene: TRBD1; CDR3 DNA: TGTGCCAGCAGTTCGCCGGGACAGGGGGTCGAAGAGCAGTACTTC; CDR3 protein: CASSSPGQGVEEQYF
V gene: TRBV9; clone size: once; J gene: TRBJ1-3; D gene: NA; CDR3 DNA: TGTGCCAGCAGCCCTCACGAGGGATCTGGAAACACCATATATTTT; CDR3 protein: CASSPHEGSGNTIYF
V gene: TRBV6-2/TRBV6-3; clone size: NA; J gene: TRBJ1-5; D gene: NA; CDR3 DNA: TGTGCCAGCAGCGTCGCCGGGGGCAATCAGCCCCAGCATTTT; CDR3 protein: CASSVAGGNQPQHF
V gene: TRBV4-1; clone size: NA; J gene: TRBJ1-1; D gene: TRBD1; CDR3 DNA: TGCGCCAGCAGTTGGGACAGGAACACTGAAGCTTTCTTT; CDR3 protein: CASSWDRNTEAFF
V gene: TRBV27; clone size: medium-sized; J gene: TRBJ1-4; D gene: NA; CDR3 DNA: TGTGCCAGCTTGGGGGAGGGGCAAGGGAGACTGTTTTTT; CDR3 protein: CASLGEGQGRLFF
V gene: TRBV6-6; clone size: NA; J gene: TRBJ2-3; D gene: NA; CDR3 DNA: TGTGCCAGCAGTTACCGGCAGGGGACAGATACGCAGTATTTT; CDR3 protein: CASSYRQGTDTQYF
V gene: TRBV10-3; clone size: NA; J gene: TRBJ1-3; D gene: NA; CDR3 DNA: TGTGCCATCAGTGAGTCAAGAGGGTCCGGAAACACCATATATTTT; CDR3 protein: CAISESRGSGNTIYF
V gene: TRBV19; clone size: once; J gene: TRBJ1-5; D gene: TRBD1; CDR3 DNA: TGTGCCAGTAGTCCCAACACAGGGGGGCCCCAGCATTTT; CDR3 protein: CASSPNTGGPQHF
V gene: TRBV29-1; clone size: NA; J gene: TRBJ1-2; D gene: NA; CDR3 DNA: TGCAGCGGACTACCGGGACAAGACTCGGGCTACACCTTC; CDR3 protein: CSGLPGQDSGYTF
V gene: TRBV10-2; clone size: NA; J gene: TRBJ1-4; D gene: NA; CDR3 DNA: TGCGCCAGCAGTGAGGTGGACAGTAATGAAAAACTGTTTTTT; CDR3 protein: CASSEVDSNEKLFF
V gene: TRBV19; clone size: once; J gene: TRBJ1-2; D gene: NA; CDR3 DNA: TGTGCCAGTAGAAAACAGGCGGCCACGGGTGGCTACACCTTC; CDR3 protein: CASRKQAATGGYTF
V gene: TRBV19; clone size: NA; J gene: TRBJ2-7; D gene: NA; CDR3 DNA: TGTGCCAGTAGTATAAAAAGCGGGTCCTCCTACGAGCAGTACTTC; CDR3 protein: CASSIKSGSSYEQYF
V gene: TRBV12-3/TRBV12-4; clone size: NA; J gene: TRBJ1-1; D gene: NA; CDR3 DNA: TGTGCCAGCAGCCGACAAACTGAAGCTTTCTTT; CDR3 protein: CASSRQTEAFF
V gene: TRBV19; clone size: NA; J gene: TRBJ1-5; D gene: TRBD1; CDR3 DNA: TGTGCCAGTACCCCCCGGGGGGGACAGGGGTCACAGCCCCAGCATTTT; CDR3 protein: CASTPRGGQGSQPQHF
V gene: TRBV9; clone size: NA; J gene: TRBJ2-3; D gene: TRBD2; CDR3 DNA: TGTGCCAGCAGCGTAGGACTAGCGGGGGGCACAGATACGCAGTATTTT; CDR3 protein: CASSVGLAGGTDTQYF
V gene: TRBV19; clone size: NA; J gene: TRBJ1-1; D gene: NA; CDR3 DNA: TGTGCCAGTAGCTTCATTGAGGGGGGGAGCACTGAAGCTTTCTTT; CDR3 protein: CASSFIEGGSTEAFF
V gene: TRBV5-1; clone size: NA; J gene: TRBJ1-2; D gene: NA; CDR3 DNA: TGCGCCAGCAGCTTAGACAGTCATGCTAACTATGGCTACACCTTC; CDR3 protein: CASSLDSHANYGYTF
V gene: TRBV19; clone size: NA; J gene: TRBJ1-4; D gene: NA; CDR3 DNA: TGTGCCAGTAGTATGCCAGGGTCTAGGGAAAAACTGTTTTTT; CDR3 protein: CASSMPGSREKLFF
V gene: TRBV5-1; clone size: NA; J gene: TRBJ1-4; D gene: TRBD1; CDR3 DNA: TGCGCCAGCAGAAGAACAGGGGGCGGGCATGAAAAACTGTTTTTT; CDR3 protein: CASRRTGGGHEKLFF
V gene: TRBV6-1; clone size: NA; J gene: TRBJ1-1; D gene: NA; CDR3 DNA: TGTGCCAGCAGTGAAATTAGGGTGGGGGGAACTGAAGCTTTCTTT; CDR3 protein: CASSEIRVGGTEAFF
V gene: TRBV30; clone size: NA; J gene: TRBJ2-2; D gene: NA; CDR3 DNA: TGTGCCTGGAGTGGCAGGGGTTGGTCCGGGGAGCTGTTTTTT; CDR3 protein: CAWSGRGWSGELFF
V gene: TRBV14; clone size: NA; J gene: TRBJ1-2; D gene: NA; CDR3 DNA: TGTGCCAGCAGCCAGGGAGGGCTGGGTGGCTACACCTTC; CDR3 protein: CASSQGGLGGYTF